This paragraph reports one T cell receptor beta chain. The antigen is unknown. Trimming at V came to 5 bases and at J to 3 bases, leaving 2 bases not matched to a gene. Germline V gives CDR1 SGHTA, CDR2 FQGNSA. This CDR3 has 14 residues. The repertoire was sequenced with immunoSEQ multiplex PCR; TCRdb's copy has only in-frame clones and lacks some. This repertoire shows some 40,000 clones, about two thirds found once; its top ten account for 6.5% to 8%. The data were obtained in a study of cytotoxic CD8 clonotypes in ibrutinib-treated CLL. The overall study: Sequenced samples delivered averages of around 250,000 productive templates and 75,000 to 95,000 productive rearrangements.

Broader study findings: Against age-matched healthy donors, baseline clonality ran higher and tracked circulating CD8+ T-cell counts. Clonality was higher at ibrutinib response and returned toward baseline at progression.

The chain combines TRBV7-2 with TRBJ1-2; TRBD1 matches 11 bases. This sequence originates from a human donor with chronic lymphocytic leukemia. The material was PBMCs, obtained at disease progression, from a patient treated with ibrutinib. The CDR3 DNA reads TGTGCCAGCAGCCCGGACAGGGGGCACTATGGCTACACCTTC. Translated, it gives CASSPDRGHYGYTF.